Each of the 29 T cell receptor beta chains below was sequenced from the same sample in a study of cytomegalovirus exposure and HLA in healthy donors (TCRdb year 2017). The library was prepared using the immunoSEQ multiplex PCR assay. For the multiplex PCR, a mixture combining 60 forward primers for TCR Vbeta segments and 13 reverse primers for TCR Jbeta segments was used. The table comes from immuneACCESS by way of TCRdb, which keeps in-frame sequences with V and J called. Part of the clones is missing from these tables; in studies checked, under half for an unresolved V gene and the rest for unknown reasons. This sample lists 150,000 to 200,000 clones; roughly 73% were detected once. The top ten clones comprise over 4.5% of the sample. Sequencing was carried out using PBMCs. All receptors derive from a male donor in good health and CMV-seronegative.

The chain has TRBV15 and TRBJ1-2, with a weak D call TRBD1 (6 bases). Germline V CDR1 and CDR2: LNHNV, YYDKDF (reference sequence). The length of the CDR3 is 14 residues. The ends were cut back, 3 bases at V and 2 bases at J, with 10 bases in the middle. The CDR3 DNA follows: TGTGCCACCAGCAGCTTCGACAGGAACTATGGCTACACCTTC. Its translation: CATSSFDRNYGYTF.

This clone was seen only once. The V gene is TRBV19, the J gene TRBJ1-6; D is possibly TRBD1 (6 bases). This CDR3 is 14 amino acids long. V gave up 5 bases and J gave up 7 bases, with 12 bases separating them. Per the germline V gene, CDR1 is LNHDA and CDR2 is SQIVND (reference sequence). CDR3 protein: CASSWGQKNSPLHF. Here the CDR3 DNA reads TGTGCCAGTAGTTGGGGGCAGAAGAATTCACCCCTCCACTTT.

V usage is TRBV9 and J usage is TRBJ2-1, with a possible D match to TRBD1 (5 bases). Trimming pared 4 bases from V and 6 bases from J, leaving 14 bases between. This CDR3 is 14 amino acids long. Germline V gives CDR1 SGDLS, CDR2 YYNGEE. The CDR3 bases are TGTGCCAGCAGCCCCCGGCAGGGTCCCAATGAGCAGTTCTTC. Amino acids: CASSPRQGPNEQFF.

This clone has a single count. The gene calls are TRBV2 and TRBJ1-1, with D possibly TRBD1 on 6 matching bases. The germline gives CDR1 SNHLY, CDR2 FYNNEI. The CDR3 runs 15 residues. V was cut by 3 bases and J by 10 bases, with 21 bases left in between. The CDR3, as DNA: TGTGCCAGCAGTGATCTGATAACATCCCAACAGGGAGCTTTCTTT. Its protein product is CASSDLITSQQGAFF.

The chain joins TRBV11-2 to TRBJ2-1; 13 bases fit TRBD2. Germline V gene lookup returns CDR1 SGHAT and CDR2 FQNNGV. This CDR3 comprises 16 residues. The trim removed 4 bases at V and 2 bases at J, leaving 2 bases unmatched. The CDR3 sequence is CASSYGLAGAYNEQFF. The DNA for the CDR3 is TGTGCCAGCAGCTATGGACTAGCGGGGGCCTACAATGAGCAGTTCTTC.

The V gene is TRBV28, the J gene TRBJ2-7; 8 positions match TRBD1. V lost 4 bases, J lost 0 bases, and 8 bases stayed unmatched. Germline V gene sequence: CDR1 MDHEN, CDR2 SYDVKM. The CDR3 spans 16 residues. The CDR3 nucleotides read TGTGCCAGCAGTTCCCCGGCAGGGGGCGCCTCCTACGAGCAGTACTTC. Translating it yields CASSSPAGGASYEQYF.

The chain combines TRBV11-2 with TRBJ2-7, with 8 nucleotides matching TRBD1. The CDR3 consists of 15 residues. The germline CDR1 and CDR2 sequences are SGHAT and FQNNGV. V was pared by 0 bases and J by 0 bases, with 1 base of the junction left unmatched. In DNA, the CDR3 is TGTGCCAGCAGCTTAGATACAGGGGGCTCCTACGAGCAGTACTTC. Its translation is CASSLDTGGSYEQYF.

The rearrangement links TRBV12-2 to TRBJ2-5; the table calls TRBD1, which could not be checked here. TRBV12-2 is labeled a pseudogene. The CDR3 consists of 17 residues. The CDR3 DNA reads TGTGCAAGTCGCTTAGCGAAAGGGGCCAGGGAAGGAGAGACCCAGTACTTC. It encodes CASRLAKGAREGETQYF.

This clone was seen a handful of times. The chain employs TRBV5-1 and TRBJ2-7; D is unresolved. The CDR3 has 15 amino acids. V lost 4 bases to trimming and J lost 3 bases, with 17 bases between them. Germline V gene lookup returns CDR1 SGHRS and CDR2 YFSETQ. The CDR3 here is CASSLLAQSNYEQYF. The CDR3 DNA sequence: TGCGCCAGCAGCCTCTTGGCACAGTCAAACTACGAGCAGTACTTC.

The chain links TRBV9 to TRBJ2-1; 8 positions agree with TRBD1. The CDR3 loop spans 15 amino acids. The ends lost 0 bases at V and 4 bases at J; junction bases unmatched: 3. Germline V gene lookup returns CDR1 SGDLS and CDR2 YYNGEE. CDR3 region: CASSVVGQVYNEQFF. DNA of the CDR3: TGTGCCAGCAGCGTAGTGGGACAGGTTTACAATGAGCAGTTCTTC.

The chain has TRBV28 and TRBJ1-2; 10 bases match TRBD1. Germline lookup yields CDR1 MDHEN and CDR2 SYDVKM. Trimming took 6 bases from V and 7 from J; bases not matched to a gene: 11. This CDR3 is built from 15 residues. In DNA form, the CDR3 reads TGTGCCAGCAGGGAAACGGGACAGGGGAAGGTTGGCTACACCTTC. Translation: CASRETGQGKVGYTF.

The chain employs TRBV25-1 and TRBJ2-1, with TRBD2 matching over 9 bases. CDR1 and CDR2 from the germline V gene are MGHDK and SYGVNS. Losses at the gene ends were 6 bases for V and 6 bases for J; bases not matched to a gene: 9. This CDR3 has 15 residues. The CDR3 DNA is TGTGCCAGCAGGAATAGCGGGAGCGCGAGCAATGAGCAGTTCTTC. Protein sequence: CASRNSGSASNEQFF.

The chain has TRBV9 and TRBJ2-1, with TRBD2 matching 9 bases. This CDR3 spans 18 amino acids. CDR1 and CDR2 from the germline V gene are SGDLS and YYNGEE. V dropped 4 bases and J dropped 6; count of bases not matched to a gene: 17. This chain's CDR3 is CASSQAIGTSISGNEQFF. In nucleotides, the CDR3 is TGTGCCAGCAGCCAAGCCATCGGGACTAGCATAAGTGGCAATGAGCAGTTCTTC.

Written as DNA, the CDR3 is TGTGCCAGCAGTCCCAGGACAGGCCATTCCTACGAGCAGTACTTC. This codes for CASSPRTGHSYEQYF. V and J are TRBV27 and TRBJ2-7; TRBD1 aligns across 7 bases. CDR1 and CDR2 (germline): MNHEY, SMNVEV (reference sequence). The ends lost 5 bases at V and 1 base at J; junction bases unmatched: 8. The CDR3 length is 15 residues.

CDR3 coding DNA: TGTGCCAGCAGCTTAGTTGCTAGCGGCGGTGAGCAGTTCTTC. Protein sequence: CASSLVASGGEQFF. The V call is TRBV11-2, the J call TRBJ2-1, with 7 bases lining up with TRBD2. The CDR3 loop spans 14 amino acids. V was clipped by 1 base and J by 9 bases; unmatched bases: 6. Per germline, CDR1 SGHAT and CDR2 FQNNGV.

The J gene is TRBJ1-2, the V gene TRBV2, with TRBD1 as a possible D gene (6 bases). This CDR3 has 14 residues. V shed 5 bases and J shed 6 bases, with 16 bases lying between them. Germline assignment: CDR1 SNHLY and CDR2 FYNNEI. CDR3: CASSRQVAWDGYTF. Here the CDR3 DNA reads TGTGCCAGCAGTCGACAGGTGGCCTGGGATGGCTACACCTTC. Full variable domain (outside the CDR3, taken from reference TRBV2 and TRBJ1-2): EPEVTQTPSHQVTQMGQEVILRCVPISNHLYFYWYRQILGQKVEFLVSFYNNEISEKSEIFDDQFSVERPDGSNFTLKIRSTKLEDSAMYFCASSRQVAWDGYTFGSGTRLTVV.

For the CDR3, the DNA is TGTGCTAGTGCCGCCGGTAGCGGGAGAATGGATACGCAGTATTTT. Encoded protein: CASAAGSGRMDTQYF. The rearrangement uses TRBV12-5 and TRBJ2-3; 9 bases match TRBD2. V shed 7 bases and J 6 bases; nucleotides not matched to a gene: 11. Germline V gene data show CDR1 as LGHNT and CDR2 as FRNRAP. The length of the CDR3 is 15 residues.

The chain links TRBV13 to TRBJ1-3; D possibly corresponds to TRBD1 (5 bases). Looked up from germline, CDR1 is PRHDT and CDR2 is FYEKMQ (reference sequence). This CDR3 is 14 amino acids long. Trimming stripped 1 base from V and 2 bases from J, with 6 bases between. This chain's CDR3 is CASSLEGTGNTIYF. The CDR3 bases are TGTGCCAGCAGCTTAGAGGGGACTGGAAACACCATATATTTT.

The CDR3 protein is CASSDPGLYNEQFF. CDR3 DNA sequence: TGTGCCAGCTCCGACCCGGGACTATACAATGAGCAGTTCTTC. J is TRBJ2-1 and V is TRBV5-6, with 7 bases lining up with TRBD2. The germline V gene has CDR1 SGHDT and CDR2 YYEEEE. The CDR3 is 14 amino acids. Trimming at V came to 7 bases and at J to 4 bases, leaving 8 bases not matched to a gene.

This clone was counted a few times. This chain joins TRBV5-1 and TRBJ1-4; TRBD1 is a possible D gene (5 bases). Trimming removed 3 bases at V and 4 bases at J, with 16 bases between. The CDR3 is 16 amino acids. CDR1 is SGHRS and CDR2 is YFSETQ in the germline V gene. The CDR3 DNA reads TGCGCCAGCAGCTCCCGGGAGCAGGGACGTAATGAAAAACTGTTTTTT. Translated, it gives CASSSREQGRNEKLFF.

The CDR3 loop reads CASSLGREFDEQFF. In DNA, the CDR3 is TGTGCCAGCAGCTTAGGGCGGGAGTTCGATGAGCAGTTCTTC. V gene TRBV7-9 combines with J gene TRBJ2-1, with 7 bases aligning to TRBD2. With V trimmed by 1 base and J by 8 bases, 5 bases remained unmatched. The CDR3 has 14 residues. The germline gives CDR1 SEHNR, CDR2 FQNEAQ (reference sequence).

This clone was counted a single time. This chain uses TRBV7-2 with TRBJ2-5; TRBD2 agrees at 12 bases. The germline CDR1 and CDR2 sequences are SGHTA and FQGNSA. V was clipped by 5 bases and J by 5 bases; unmatched bases: 6. There are 15 residues in the CDR3. The CDR3 is CASSTRLAGAETQYF. In DNA form, the CDR3 reads TGTGCCAGCAGCACCCGACTAGCGGGAGCGGAGACCCAGTACTTC.

The chain carries TRBV7-9 and TRBJ1-5, with TRBD1 matching over 12 bases. The CDR3 is 17 amino acids. Germline trimming cut 0 bases from V and 5 bases from J; bases unmatched to any gene: 5. Germline assignment: CDR1 SEHNR and CDR2 FQNEAQ (reference sequence). CDR3 loop: CASSLAGTGGRYQPQHF. The CDR3 DNA reads as TGTGCCAGCAGCTTAGCGGGGACAGGGGGCCGCTATCAGCCCCAGCATTTT.

The J gene is TRBJ1-6, the V gene TRBV27; D is uncertain. V lost 3 bases and J lost 7, with 13 bases in between. This CDR3 spans 15 amino acids. The germline V gene encodes CDR1 MNHEY and CDR2 SMNVEV (reference sequence). This CDR3 is CASSFRIQQNSPLHF. The CDR3 DNA is TGTGCCAGCAGTTTCAGGATACAGCAAAATTCACCCCTCCACTTT.

The chain combines TRBV27 with TRBJ1-2; 7 nucleotides agree with TRBD1. This CDR3 is built from 13 residues. Trimming took 5 bases from V and 2 from J; bases not matched to a gene: 2. Germline CDR1 reads MNHEY; CDR2 reads SMNVEV (reference sequence). CDR3 amino acids: CASSGGQNYGYTF. The CDR3 coding sequence is TGTGCCAGCAGTGGGGGACAGAACTATGGCTACACCTTC.

This rearrangement joins TRBV6-1 to TRBJ2-1, with TRBD1 identical over 9 bases. The V segment lost 2 bases and the J segment 8 bases; nucleotides outside the gene matches: 7. This CDR3 has 15 residues. CDR1 is MNHNS, CDR2 SASEGT, per germline. This CDR3 reads CASSEPGQGSHEQFF. CDR3 sequence (DNA): TGTGCCAGCAGTGAACCGGGACAGGGCTCCCATGAGCAGTTCTTC.

This clone was observed once. The CDR3 region has the DNA TGTGCCAGCAGTTTGACAGCCGAAGAGACCCAGTACTTC. Translation gives CASSLTAEETQYF. The chain joins TRBV28 to TRBJ2-5, with TRBD1 as a possible D gene (5 bases). Trimming shortened V by 3 bases and J by 3 bases, and 8 bases separated the two germline ends. CDR1 is MDHEN and CDR2 is SYDVKM in the germline V gene. This CDR3 is 13 amino acids long.

For the CDR3, the DNA is TGCAGCGTTGACAGGGGGAGGGAGACCCAGTACTTC. Translating it yields CSVDRGRETQYF. The V and J genes are TRBV29-1 and TRBJ2-5, with a weak D call TRBD1 (7 bases). This CDR3 spans 12 amino acids. Trimming took off 3 bases at V and 5 bases at J, with 10 bases between the two ends. CDR1 and CDR2 from the germline V gene are SQVTM and ANQGSEA.

The chain recombines TRBV15 with TRBJ2-2; the match to TRBD1 covers 8 bases. Germline values: CDR1 LNHNV, CDR2 YYDKDF (reference sequence). The CDR3 loop spans 16 amino acids. J gave up 0 bases and V 4 bases, and 4 bases lay outside the gene matches. CDR3 in amino acids: CATSTDRGANTGELFF. The CDR3 coding sequence is TGTGCCACCAGCACTGACAGGGGAGCGAACACCGGGGAGCTGTTTTTT.